This T cell receptor (beta chain) was sequenced in a study of blood T cell repertoires in COVID-19. The overall study: The United States, Italy and Spain were the sources of the acute and convalescent COVID-19 samples. Nucleic acid was either cDNA or gDNA, and it came from T cells, B-cell-depleted T cells, or PBMCs.

The CDR3 spans 16 residues. V was clipped by 6 bases and J by 1 base, with 18 bases between them. The V gene's germline CDR1 is MNHNY and CDR2 SVGAGI (reference sequence). Cohort 3 recovery required two negative PCRs, clearance, or symptom resolution. Here immunoSEQ multiplex PCR was the method, and the copy in TCRdb shows in-frame clones only, minus some. The profile shows approximately 440,000 clones, 75% to 90% of them singletons. This chain uses TRBV6-6 with TRBJ2-5, with a possible D match to TRBD1 (6 bases). The sample comprised PBMCs or T cells enriched from blood (not recorded which). The source of this sequence is a woman younger than 35 who had recovered from COVID-19. The CDR3 protein is CASRDLGGQLQETQYF. The CDR3 nucleotides read TGTGCCAGCAGAGATCTAGGAGGACAGCTCCAAGAGACCCAGTACTTC.